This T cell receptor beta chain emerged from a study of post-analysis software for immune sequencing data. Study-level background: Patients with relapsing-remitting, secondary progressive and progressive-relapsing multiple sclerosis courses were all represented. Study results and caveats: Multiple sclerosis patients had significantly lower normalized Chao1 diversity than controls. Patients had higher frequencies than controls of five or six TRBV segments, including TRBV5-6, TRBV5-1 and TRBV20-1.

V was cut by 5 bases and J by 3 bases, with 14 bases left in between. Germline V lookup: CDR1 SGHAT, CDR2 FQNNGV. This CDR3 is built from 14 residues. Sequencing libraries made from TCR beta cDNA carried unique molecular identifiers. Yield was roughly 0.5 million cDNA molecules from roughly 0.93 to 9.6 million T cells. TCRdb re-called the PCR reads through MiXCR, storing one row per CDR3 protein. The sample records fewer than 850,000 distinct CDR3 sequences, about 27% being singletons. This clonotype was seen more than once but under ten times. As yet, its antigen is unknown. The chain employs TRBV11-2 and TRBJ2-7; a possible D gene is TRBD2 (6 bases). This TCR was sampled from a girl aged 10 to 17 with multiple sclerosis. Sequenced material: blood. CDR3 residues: CASSPTLGGYEQYF. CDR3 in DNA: TGTGCCAGCAGCCCAACCCTGGGGGGCTACGAGCAGTACTTC. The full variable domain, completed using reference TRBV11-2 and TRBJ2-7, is EAGVAQSPRYKIIEKRQSVAFWCNPISGHATLYWYQQILGQGPKLLIQFQNNGVVDDSQLPKDRFSAERLKGVDSTLKIQPAKLEDSAVYLCASSPTLGGYEQYFGPGTRLTVT.